This TCR beta chain was recorded in a study of cytomegalovirus exposure and HLA in healthy donors. This CDR3 is 15 amino acids long. In germline, CDR1 is SGHNT, CDR2 YENEEA. V was cut by 3 bases and J by 7 bases, with 15 bases left in between. PCR primers comprised 60 Vbeta and 13 Jbeta primers. Only in-frame clones appear in the TCRdb table, and some are missing; sequencing was by immunoSEQ multiplex PCR. The sample lists over 95,000 clones; around 82% were seen once. In the case of this clone: As yet, its antigen is unknown.

Regarding the study as a whole: According to a later analysis, donors in an Asian-associated ancestry cluster reportedly had fewer N-insertions than the approximately 730-donor mean. Later analysis identified 16,951 TCR beta sequences associated with HLA alleles, using a false discovery rate threshold of 0.05.

Sequencing used PBMCs. The clonotype originates from a woman under 40 in good health and CMV-seropositive. The rearrangement joins TRBV11-3 to TRBJ1-4; a weak D match, TRBD1 (6 bases). CDR3 region: CASSFGGRRFEKLFF. The CDR3 DNA reads TGTGCCAGCAGCTTCGGGGGGCGCCGATTTGAAAAACTGTTTTTT.